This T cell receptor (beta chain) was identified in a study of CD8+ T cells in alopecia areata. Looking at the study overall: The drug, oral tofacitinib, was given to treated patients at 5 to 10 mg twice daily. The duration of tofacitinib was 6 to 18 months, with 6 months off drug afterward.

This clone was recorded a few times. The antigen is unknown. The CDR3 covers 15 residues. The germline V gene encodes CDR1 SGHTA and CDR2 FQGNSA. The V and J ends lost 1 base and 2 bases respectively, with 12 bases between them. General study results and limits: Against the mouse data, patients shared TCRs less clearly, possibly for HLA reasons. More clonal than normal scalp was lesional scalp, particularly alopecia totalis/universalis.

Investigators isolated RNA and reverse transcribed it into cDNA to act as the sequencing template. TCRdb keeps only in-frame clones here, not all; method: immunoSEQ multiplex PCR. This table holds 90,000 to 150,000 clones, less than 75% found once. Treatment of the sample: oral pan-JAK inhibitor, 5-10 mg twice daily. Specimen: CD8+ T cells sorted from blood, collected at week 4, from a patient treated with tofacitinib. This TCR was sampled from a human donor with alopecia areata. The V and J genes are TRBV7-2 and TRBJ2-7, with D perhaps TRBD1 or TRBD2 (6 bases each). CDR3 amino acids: CASSLGRGPAYEQYF. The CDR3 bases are TGTGCCAGCAGCTTAGGTCGGGGGCCAGCCTACGAGCAGTACTTC.